This section outlines one T cell receptor beta chain sequence together with its context. Its antigen is as yet unknown. The data originate from a study of cytomegalovirus exposure and HLA in healthy donors. Assay used: immunoSEQ multiplex PCR; TCRdb lists only in-frame clones, some missing. The sample lists about 280,000 clones, 88% seen once, with roughly 0.93% in the top ten. Study-wide points: Cytomegalovirus status was reportedly diagnosed by the classifier with high sensitivity and specificity.

V lost 4 bases to trimming and J lost 4 bases; unmatched junction nucleotides: 3. Germline CDR1 and CDR2: SGHAT and FQNNGV. The CDR3 has 13 amino acids. The donors were members of the validation cohort, which comprised 120 subjects and was separate from the first cohort of 666 subjects. This TCR came from a woman younger than 30 in good health and CMV-seronegative. Input material: PBMCs. V usage is TRBV11-2 and J usage is TRBJ1-1; the match to TRBD1 covers 7 bases. For the CDR3, the DNA is TGTGCCAGCAGCTCACAGGGGAGCACTGAAGCTTTCTTT. This gives the protein CASSSQGSTEAFF.